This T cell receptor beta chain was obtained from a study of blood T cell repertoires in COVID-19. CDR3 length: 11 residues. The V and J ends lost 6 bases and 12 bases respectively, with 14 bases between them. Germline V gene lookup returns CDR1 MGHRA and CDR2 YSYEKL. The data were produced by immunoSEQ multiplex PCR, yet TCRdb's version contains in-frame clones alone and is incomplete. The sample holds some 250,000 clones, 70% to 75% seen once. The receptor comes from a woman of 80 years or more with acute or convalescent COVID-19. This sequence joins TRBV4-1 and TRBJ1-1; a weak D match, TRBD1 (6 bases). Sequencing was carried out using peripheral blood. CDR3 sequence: CASRAGDKSFF. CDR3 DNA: TGCGCCAGCAGGGCAGGGGATAAGTCTTTCTTT.